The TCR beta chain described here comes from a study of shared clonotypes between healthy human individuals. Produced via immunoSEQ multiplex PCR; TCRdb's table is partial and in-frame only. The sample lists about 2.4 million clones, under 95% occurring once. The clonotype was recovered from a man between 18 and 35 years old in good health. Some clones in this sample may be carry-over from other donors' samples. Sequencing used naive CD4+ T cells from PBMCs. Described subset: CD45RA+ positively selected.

The CDR3, as DNA: TGTGCCAGTAGTCTCCTCGGGTCATCTAGCAATCAGCCCCAGCATTTT. The encoded protein is CASSLLGSSSNQPQHF. This rearrangement joins TRBV19 to TRBJ1-5; no clear D. This CDR3 contains 16 residues. The germline V and J ends were trimmed by 5 bases and 0 bases, with 14 bases remaining between them. The germline gives CDR1 LNHDA, CDR2 SQIVND (reference sequence).